This T cell receptor (beta chain) was sequenced for a study of blood T cells in healthy people across ages. V gave up 3 bases and J gave up 1 base, with 9 bases separating them. The CDR3 covers 14 residues. This clonotype has only a few counts. It was with a sample-barcoded 5' primer and a J-beta primer mix that a second PCR of roughly 6 to 12 cycles was run. TCRdb itself ran the 5' RACE reads through MiXCR, one entry per CDR3 protein. The data contain 800,000 to 950,000 distinct CDR3 sequences, roughly 34% of them singletons. Sequenced input: blood. The sequence came from a man between 18 and 35 years old in good health. The chain is built from TRBV12-3 or TRBV12-4 and TRBJ1-1; D gene unclear. CDR3 bases: TGTGCCAGCAGTTTTGCAGACAAGAACACTGAAGCTTTCTTT. Translated, it gives CASSFADKNTEAFF.